The sequence of this T cell receptor (beta chain) was determined in a study of blood T cell repertoires in COVID-19. The wider study: Samples of COVID-19 (acute and convalescent) were obtained from the United States, Italy and Spain.

Germline V gene data show CDR1 as SGHAT and CDR2 as FQDESV (reference sequence). The CDR3 is 13 amino acids. The V end lost 2 bases, the J end lost 4 bases, and 7 bases lay between the germline ends. The assay was immunoSEQ multiplex PCR, and TCRdb's table has in-frame clones only and misses some. Of 50,000 or so clones in the sample, about 90% were seen once. This clonotype originated in a man aged 65 to 85 with active COVID-19. V usage is TRBV11-1 and J usage is TRBJ2-3; D not certain. Sequencing input: peripheral blood. The CDR3, as DNA: TGTGCCAGCAGCTTATCCCAGGCAGATACGCAGTATTTT. Encoded protein: CASSLSQADTQYF. The full variable domain, completed using reference TRBV11-1 and TRBJ2-3, is EAEVAQSPRYKITEKSQAVAFWCDPISGHATLYWYRQILGQGPELLVQFQDESVVDDSQLPKDRFSAERLKGVDSTLKIQPAELGDSAMYLCASSLSQADTQYFGPGTRLTVL.